This T cell receptor (beta chain) appears in the sequencing data of a study of CD8 T cells in ankylosing spondylitis. CDR1 and CDR2 from the germline V gene are SGHDT and YYEEEE. The V end lost 2 bases, the J end lost 7 bases, and 13 bases lay between the germline ends. This CDR3 has 15 amino acids. This clonotype was counted many times. TCRdb re-derived calls from the 5' RACE reads in MiXCR, one entry per CDR3 protein. The repertoire holds 200,000 to 250,000 distinct CDR3 sequences, with about 10% as singletons. This chain uses TRBV5-6 with TRBJ1-6, with D possibly being TRBD1 (6 bases). This sequence originates from a male donor with ankylosing spondylitis or in good health (not recorded which). The sequencing input was blood, either unsorted or a sorted T cell fraction (not recorded which). The CDR3 nucleotides are TGTGCCAGCAGCTTTTTTGACAGGACCAATTCACCCCTCCACTTT. It encodes CASSFFDRTNSPLHF.